These T cell receptor beta chains were read from a single sample in a study of T cell repertoires in cytomegalovirus infection. For these TCRs, the target antigens are not known. TCRdb reanalysed the reads using MiXCR and keeps one entry per CDR3 protein. The data contain roughly 90,000 distinct CDR3 sequences, 25% to 35% of them singletons. Sequenced material: CD8+ T cells from cultured PBMCs, taken from culture after CMV antigen stimulation. The source of these receptors is a human donor in good health (CMV status not recorded). Some clones in this sample may be carry-over from other donors' samples. The CDR3 runs from the conserved cysteine through the conserved F or W. D genes are given only for firm matches. The size field is filled for only some rows; it gives once, few, many or a size class.

v_call,j_call,d_call,clone_size,cdr3_nt,cdr3_aa
TRBV7-9,TRBJ2-7,TRBD2,NA,TGTGCCAGCAGCGTAACTAGCGAGGGGCCCCACGAGCAGTACTTC,CASSVTSEGPHEQYF
TRBV4-2,TRBJ2-7,NA,few,TGTGCCAGCAGCCAAGAGAGGGGCTCCTACGAGCAGTACTTC,CASSQERGSYEQYF
TRBV7-8,TRBJ2-3,NA,many,TGTGCCAGCAGCCCCAGGGAGGGGGGGGATACGCAGTATTTT,CASSPREGGDTQYF
TRBV28,TRBJ2-1,NA,few,TGTGCCAGCAGTTTTAGGGGACGGAGGTACATGGAGCAGTTCTTC,CASSFRGRRYMEQFF
TRBV28,TRBJ1-4,NA,many,TGTGCCAGCAGTTGGGCGGGGAATGAAAAACTGTTTTTT,CASSWAGNEKLFF
TRBV28,TRBJ2-5,TRBD1,NA,TGTGCCAGCTACCAGGGGGTGGAGACCCAGTACTTC,CASYQGVETQYF
TRBV4-1,TRBJ2-1,NA,NA,TGCGCCAGCAGCCAACCTACAGGGTATAGTGAGCAGTTCTTC,CASSQPTGYSEQFF
TRBV4-1,TRBJ2-5,TRBD2,once,TGCGCCAGCAGCCAAGAGACTAGCGGGGGAAGAGAGGAGACCCAGTACTTC,CASSQETSGGREETQYF
TRBV28,TRBJ2-1,TRBD2,few,TGTGCCAGTAAACCGGGACTAGCGGGGGTGTGGGAGCAGTTCTTC,CASKPGLAGVWEQFF
TRBV2,TRBJ1-2,NA,many,TGTGCCAGCAGTGAATTCGTCTCTGCTAACTATGGCTACACCTTC,CASSEFVSANYGYTF
TRBV2,TRBJ1-2,NA,NA,TGTGCCAGTTGGGGGGGAATCGATGGCTACACCTTC,CASWGGIDGYTF
TRBV12-5,TRBJ1-1,TRBD1,medium-sized,TGTGCTAGCGCTACAGGGGTTGGCACTGAAGCTTTCTTT,CASATGVGTEAFF
TRBV27,TRBJ1-4,TRBD1,many,TGTGCCACCAAAAAGGGGGCCTGGACTAATGAAAAACTGTTTTTT,CATKKGAWTNEKLFF
TRBV27,TRBJ2-5,TRBD2,few,TGTGCCAGCAGTTCCGGACTAGCGGGGGTCGGGGAGACCCAGTACTTC,CASSSGLAGVGETQYF
TRBV20-1,TRBJ2-1,NA,NA,TGCAGTGAGGGGGGGCCGAACAATGAGCAGTTCTTC,CSEGGPNNEQFF
TRBV19,TRBJ1-1,NA,NA,TGTGCCACTAAACCCCCAAACACTGAAGCTTTCTTT,CATKPPNTEAFF
TRBV12-3/TRBV12-4,TRBJ1-5,NA,many,TGTGCCAGCAGTTCCTGGGGGACTTTTAGCAATCAGCCCCAGCATTTT,CASSSWGTFSNQPQHF
TRBV12-3/TRBV12-4,TRBJ2-5,TRBD2,NA,TGTGCCAGCAGTATTAGCGGGGGGCCTGAAGAGACCCAGTACTTC,CASSISGGPEETQYF
TRBV7-2,TRBJ2-1,TRBD2,many,TGTGCCAGCAGCTTAGCGGTCCGAGGGCAGGGACTATACAATGAGCAGTTCTTC,CASSLAVRGQGLYNEQFF
TRBV27,TRBJ1-1,NA,NA,TGTGCCAGCAGTTTGCAGGGCTACACTGAAGCTTTCTTT,CASSLQGYTEAFF
TRBV7-2,TRBJ1-2,NA,NA,TGTGCCAGCAGCGCCTCTGACCTATCCTTCGGCTACACCTTC,CASSASDLSFGYTF
TRBV7-9,TRBJ1-3,NA,NA,TGTGCCAGCAGCTTAGTCCTCGCGAGCTCTGGAAACACCATATATTTT,CASSLVLASSGNTIYF
TRBV6-5,TRBJ1-4,NA,NA,TGTGCCAGCAGTTACTTCTGGACCAAAGATGAAAAACTGTTTTTT,CASSYFWTKDEKLFF
TRBV15,TRBJ2-1,TRBD1,few,TGTGCCACCAGCAGCGCACTCTGGGACAGGGTTGACAATGAGCAGTTCTTC,CATSSALWDRVDNEQFF
TRBV5-6,TRBJ1-5,TRBD1,few,TGTGCCAGCAGCTTGGGGGTAACAGGGGATCAGCCCCAGCATTTT,CASSLGVTGDQPQHF
TRBV7-6,TRBJ1-6,NA,NA,TGTGCCAGCAGCCCGACCGTACTTGGAGACTATAATTCACCCCTCCACTTT,CASSPTVLGDYNSPLHF
TRBV12-3/TRBV12-4,TRBJ2-1,NA,few,TGTGCCAGCACCCCGGGGAGCTCCTACAATGAGCAGTTCTTC,CASTPGSSYNEQFF
TRBV12-3/TRBV12-4,TRBJ2-5,TRBD1,few,TGTGCCAGCTCCTTCCTCGGACAGGGGGAAGAGACCCAGTACTTC,CASSFLGQGEETQYF